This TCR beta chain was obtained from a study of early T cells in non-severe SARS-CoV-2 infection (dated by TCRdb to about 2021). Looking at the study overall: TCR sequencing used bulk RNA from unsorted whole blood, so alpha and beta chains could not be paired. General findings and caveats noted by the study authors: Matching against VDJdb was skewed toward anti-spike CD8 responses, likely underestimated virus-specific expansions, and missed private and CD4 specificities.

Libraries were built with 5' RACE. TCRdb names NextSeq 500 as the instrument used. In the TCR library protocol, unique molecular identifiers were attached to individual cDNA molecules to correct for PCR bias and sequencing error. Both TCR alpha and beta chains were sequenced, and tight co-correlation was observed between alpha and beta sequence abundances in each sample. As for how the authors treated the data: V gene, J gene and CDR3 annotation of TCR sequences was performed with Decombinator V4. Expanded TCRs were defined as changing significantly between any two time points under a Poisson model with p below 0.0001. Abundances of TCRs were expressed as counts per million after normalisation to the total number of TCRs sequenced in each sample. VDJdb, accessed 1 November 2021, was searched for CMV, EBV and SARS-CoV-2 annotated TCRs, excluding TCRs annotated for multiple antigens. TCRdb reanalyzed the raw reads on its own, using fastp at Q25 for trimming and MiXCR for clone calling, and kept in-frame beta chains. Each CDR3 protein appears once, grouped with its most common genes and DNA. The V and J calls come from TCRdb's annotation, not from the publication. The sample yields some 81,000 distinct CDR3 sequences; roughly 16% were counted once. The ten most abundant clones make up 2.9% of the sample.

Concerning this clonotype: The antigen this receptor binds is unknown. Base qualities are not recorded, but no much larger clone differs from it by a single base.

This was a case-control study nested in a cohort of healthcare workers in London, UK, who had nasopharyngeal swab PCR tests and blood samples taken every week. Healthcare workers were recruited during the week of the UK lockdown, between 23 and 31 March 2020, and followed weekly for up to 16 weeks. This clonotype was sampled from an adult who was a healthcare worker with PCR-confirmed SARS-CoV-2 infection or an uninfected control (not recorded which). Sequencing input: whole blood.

In nucleotides, the sequence is TGTGCCAGCAGCGTATTTAGCGGGAGTGTGGCCGAGCAGTACTTC. Translation gives CASSVFSGSVAEQYF. The V and J segments used are TRBV9 and TRBJ2-7, with 9 central nucleotides matching TRBD2. The germline V gene encodes CDR1 SGDLS and CDR2 YYNGEE. The CDR3 goes from the cysteine to the phenylalanine over 15 residues. Just the 45-base CDR3 DNA is kept, in frame starting at base 1. V lost 1 base and J lost 6 bases, and the count of bases not matched to a germline gene is 8.